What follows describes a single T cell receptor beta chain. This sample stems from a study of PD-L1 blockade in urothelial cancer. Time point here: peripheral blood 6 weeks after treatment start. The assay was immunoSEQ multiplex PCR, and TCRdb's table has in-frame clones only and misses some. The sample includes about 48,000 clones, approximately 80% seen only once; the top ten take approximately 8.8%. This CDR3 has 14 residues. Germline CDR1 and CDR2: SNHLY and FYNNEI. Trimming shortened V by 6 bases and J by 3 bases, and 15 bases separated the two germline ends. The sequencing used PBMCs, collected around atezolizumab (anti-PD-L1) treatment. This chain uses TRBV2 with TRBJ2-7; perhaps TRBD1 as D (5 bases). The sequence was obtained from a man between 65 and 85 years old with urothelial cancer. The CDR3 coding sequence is TGTGCCAGCAGAAGCAACGACAGAGGCTACGAGCAGTACTTC. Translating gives CASRSNDRGYEQYF.